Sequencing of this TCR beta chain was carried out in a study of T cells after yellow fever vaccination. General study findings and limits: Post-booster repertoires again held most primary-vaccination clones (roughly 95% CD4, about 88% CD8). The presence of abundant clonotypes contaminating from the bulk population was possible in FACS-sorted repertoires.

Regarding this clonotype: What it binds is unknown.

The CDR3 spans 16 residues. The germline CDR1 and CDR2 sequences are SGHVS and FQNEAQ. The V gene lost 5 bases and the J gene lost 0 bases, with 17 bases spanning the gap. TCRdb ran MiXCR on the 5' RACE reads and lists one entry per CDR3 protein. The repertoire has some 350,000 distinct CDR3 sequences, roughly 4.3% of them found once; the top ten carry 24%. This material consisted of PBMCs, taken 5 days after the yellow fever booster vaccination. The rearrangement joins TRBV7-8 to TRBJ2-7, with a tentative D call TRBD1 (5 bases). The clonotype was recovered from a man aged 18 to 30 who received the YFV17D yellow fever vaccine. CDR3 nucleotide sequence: TGTGCCAGCAGCCCTCGAACCGGCAGGGACTCCTACGAGCAGTACTTC. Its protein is CASSPRTGRDSYEQYF. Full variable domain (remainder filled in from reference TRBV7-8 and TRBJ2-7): GAGVSQSPRYKVAKRGQDVALRCDPISGHVSLFWYQQALGQGPEFLTYFQNEAQLDKSGLPSDRFFAERPEGSVSTLKIQRTQQEDSAVYLCASSPRTGRDSYEQYFGPGTRLTVT.